This TCR beta chain came from a study of tumor-infiltrating lymphocytes in primary liver carcinoma. Constant-region priming of 500 ng total RNA yielded TCR beta cDNA. TCR beta libraries came from three nested multiplex PCR rounds using slightly modified ARM-PCR. The study ran its first two PCR rounds for 9 to 10 cycles each, using TRBV1-TRBV30 forward primers and a C-beta reverse primer. From the multiplex PCR reads, TCRdb called clonotypes with MiXCR, one entry per CDR3 protein. There are roughly 120,000 distinct CDR3 sequences in the sample; around 70% occur only once, and roughly 7.3% lies in the top ten. V lost 4 bases to trimming and J lost 3 bases; unmatched junction nucleotides: 4. Germline V gives CDR1 PRHDT, CDR2 FYEKMQ (reference sequence). The CDR3 runs 15 residues. Study outcomes and limitations: Among the pair types, tumor region pairs showed more overlap than tumor-adjacent and tumor-blood pairs.

This clonotype has at least ten counts. Its specificity is not known. The source material, roughly 20-31 mg of unsorted bulk tissue, was used to co-extract RNA and DNA. Sequencing used tumor-adjacent normal liver tissue. V is TRBV13 and J is TRBJ2-7; TRBD2 matches at 12 bases. This TCR was recovered from a woman in her sixties or seventies with primary liver carcinoma and hepatitis B virus infection. CDR3 in amino acids: CASSSGLAGFYEQYF. CDR3 in DNA: TGTGCCAGCAGCTCGGGACTAGCGGGCTTCTACGAGCAGTACTTC.